The clone carrying this T cell receptor (beta chain) was seen only a few times. The antigen is undetermined. Repertoires were generated with immunoSEQ multiplex PCR, while TCRdb's copy carries only in-frame clones and drops some. The sample yields 650,000 to 800,000 clones, over 55% seen once. This entry is derived from a study of shared clonotypes between healthy human individuals. From germline, CDR1 is SGHRS and CDR2 YFSETQ. There are 14 residues in the CDR3. The V end was cut by 1 base, the J end by 1 base, with 8 bases between. Division of CD4+ cells produced a CD45RA+ naive subset and a CD45RA-negative memory subset. Study-level results: It was expected that sequencing depth would affect clonotype sharing among donors.

Sequencing was carried out using memory CD4+ T cells sorted from blood. Noted subset: CD45RA-negative fraction. This TCR derives from a woman under 40 in good health. The chain has TRBV5-1 and TRBJ1-1; D remains unclear. The CDR3 loop reads CASSLNGKNTEAFF. The CDR3 DNA sequence: TGCGCCAGCAGCTTGAACGGCAAGAACACTGAAGCTTTCTTT.